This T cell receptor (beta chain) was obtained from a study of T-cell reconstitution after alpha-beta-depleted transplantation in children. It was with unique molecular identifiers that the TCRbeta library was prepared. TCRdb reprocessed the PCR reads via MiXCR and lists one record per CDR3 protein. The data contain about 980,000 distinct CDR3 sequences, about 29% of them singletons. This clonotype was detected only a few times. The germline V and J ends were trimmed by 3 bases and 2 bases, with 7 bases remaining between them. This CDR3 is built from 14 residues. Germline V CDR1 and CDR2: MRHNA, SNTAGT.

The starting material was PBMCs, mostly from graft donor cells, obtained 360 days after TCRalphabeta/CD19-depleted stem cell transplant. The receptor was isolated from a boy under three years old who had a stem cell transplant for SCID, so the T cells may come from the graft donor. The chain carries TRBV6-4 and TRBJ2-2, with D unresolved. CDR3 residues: CASSDQHNTGELFF. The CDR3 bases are TGTGCCAGCAGTGATCAACACAACACCGGGGAGCTGTTTTTT.